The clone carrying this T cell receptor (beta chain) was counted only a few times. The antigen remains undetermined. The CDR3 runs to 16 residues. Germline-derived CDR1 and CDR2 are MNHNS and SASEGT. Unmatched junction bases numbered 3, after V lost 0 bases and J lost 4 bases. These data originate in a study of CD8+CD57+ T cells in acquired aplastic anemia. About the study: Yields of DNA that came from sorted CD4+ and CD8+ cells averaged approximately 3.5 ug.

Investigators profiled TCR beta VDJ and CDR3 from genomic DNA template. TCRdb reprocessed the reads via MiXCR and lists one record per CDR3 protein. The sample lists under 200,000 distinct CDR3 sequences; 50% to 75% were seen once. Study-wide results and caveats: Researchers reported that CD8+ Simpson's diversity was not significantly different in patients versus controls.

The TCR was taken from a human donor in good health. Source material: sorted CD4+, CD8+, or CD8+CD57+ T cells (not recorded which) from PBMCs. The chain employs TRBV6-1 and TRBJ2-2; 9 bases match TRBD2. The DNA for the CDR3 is TGTGCCAGCAGTGAAGCTAGCGGGGGCGGCACCGGGGAGCTGTTTTTT. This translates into CASSEASGGGTGELFF.